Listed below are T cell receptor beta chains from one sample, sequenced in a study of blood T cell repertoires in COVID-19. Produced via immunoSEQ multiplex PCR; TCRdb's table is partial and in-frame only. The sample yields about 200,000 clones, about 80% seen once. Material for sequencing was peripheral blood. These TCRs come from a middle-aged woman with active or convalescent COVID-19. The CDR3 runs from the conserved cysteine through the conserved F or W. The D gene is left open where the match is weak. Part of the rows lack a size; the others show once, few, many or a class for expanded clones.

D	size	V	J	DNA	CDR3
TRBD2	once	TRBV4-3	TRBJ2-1	TGCGCCAGCAGCCAAAGCAGCGGGGGGGCCTACAATGAGCAGTTCTTC	CASSQSSGGAYNEQFF
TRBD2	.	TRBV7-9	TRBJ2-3	TGTGCCAGCAGCCCAAGCCTAGCGGTACTCACAGATACGCAGTATTTT	CASSPSLAVLTDTQYF
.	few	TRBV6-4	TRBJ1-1	TGTGCCAGTTCGGATGATACAGGAAGGACTGAAGCTTTCTTT	CASSDDTGRTEAFF
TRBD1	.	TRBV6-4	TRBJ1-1	TGTGCCAGCAGCGAGGACAGGTGGCACACTGAAGCTTTCTTT	CASSEDRWHTEAFF
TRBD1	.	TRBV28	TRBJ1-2	TGTGCCAGCAGTTTTGGACAGGGGGTTGGCTACACCTTC	CASSFGQGVGYTF
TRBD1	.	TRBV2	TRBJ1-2	TGTGCCAGCCCAGCCACGCAACAGGGGGTGGGTGGCTACACCTTC	CASPATQQGVGGYTF
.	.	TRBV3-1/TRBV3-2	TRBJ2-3	TGTGCCAGCAGCCGAACTCTTAGCACAGATACGCAGTATTTT	CASSRTLSTDTQYF
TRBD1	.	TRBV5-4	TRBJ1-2	TGTGCCAGCAGGCCCGGACAGGGCAGGGATGGCTACACCTTC	CASRPGQGRDGYTF
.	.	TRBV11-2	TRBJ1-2	TGTGCCAGCAGCCCACGTTTGGGGCCCGAGTATGGCTACACCTTC	CASSPRLGPEYGYTF
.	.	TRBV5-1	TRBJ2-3	TGCGCCAGCAGCATCGGACAGTACACAGATACGCAGTATTTT	CASSIGQYTDTQYF
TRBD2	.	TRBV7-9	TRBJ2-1	TGTGCCAGCACTAGCGGGGTATACAATGAGCAGTTCTTC	CASTSGVYNEQFF
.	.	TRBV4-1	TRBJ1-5	TGCGCCAGCAGCCAAGAGCGACAGAATAGCAATCAGCCCCAGCATTTT	CASSQERQNSNQPQHF
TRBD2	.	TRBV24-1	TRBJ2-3	TGTGCCACCAGTGAGACTAGCGGGGGGGCCACAGATACGCAGTATTTT	CATSETSGGATDTQYF
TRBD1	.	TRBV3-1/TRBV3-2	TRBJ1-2	TGTGCCAGCAGGTCCCTCGACAGGGCCTCCTATGGCTACACCTTC	CASRSLDRASYGYTF
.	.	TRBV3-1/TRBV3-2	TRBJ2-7	TGTGCCAGCAGCCAACCGGGACTCTTTAACGAGCAGTACTTC	CASSQPGLFNEQYF
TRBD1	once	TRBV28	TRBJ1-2	TGTGCCAGCAGTGAGGACAGGCAGAATAGTGGCTACACCTTC	CASSEDRQNSGYTF
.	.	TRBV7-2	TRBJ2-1	TGTGCCAGCAGCTTAGTTAAGCTGAGGAACAATGAGCAGTTCTTC	CASSLVKLRNNEQFF
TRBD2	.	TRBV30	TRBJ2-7	TGTGCCTGGAGCACGGGACTAGCGGGAGCCTACGAGCAGTACTTC	CAWSTGLAGAYEQYF
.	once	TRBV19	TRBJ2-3	TGTGCCAGTAGTAACTACGATACGCAGTATTTT	CASSNYDTQYF
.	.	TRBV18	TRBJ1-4	TGTGCCAGCTCACCAGACCGGGTTCCGAATGAAAAACTGTTTTTT	CASSPDRVPNEKLFF
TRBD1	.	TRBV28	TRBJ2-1	TGTGCCAGCAGTTCCGGACAGGGCGGGAATGAGCAGTTCTTC	CASSSGQGGNEQFF
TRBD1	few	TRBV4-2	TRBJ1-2	TGTGCCAGCAGCCAAGATCCGACAGGGGCCTATGGCTACACCTTC	CASSQDPTGAYGYTF
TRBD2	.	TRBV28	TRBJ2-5	TGTGCCAGTGCCCAGCGGGGGGGGGATCAAGAGACCCAGTACTTC	CASAQRGGDQETQYF
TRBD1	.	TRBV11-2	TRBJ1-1	TGTGCCAGCAGCCCCTGGACAGGAAACACTGAAGCTTTCTTT	CASSPWTGNTEAFF
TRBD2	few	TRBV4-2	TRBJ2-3	TGTGCCAGCAGCCAAGACGGCTCGGGGGGGATGAGTACGCAGTATTTT	CASSQDGSGGMSTQYF
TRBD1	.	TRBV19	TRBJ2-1	TGTGCCACCTCCTTGCCTCCGGGACAGGGTCATTATTACAATGAGCAGTTCTTC	CATSLPPGQGHYYNEQFF